These T cell receptor beta chains were read from a single sample in a study of cytomegalovirus exposure and HLA in healthy donors. Produced via immunoSEQ multiplex PCR; TCRdb's table is partial and in-frame only. The sample has approximately 130,000 clones; around 73% are singletons. Sequences were obtained from PBMCs. The receptors originated from a man between 45 and 60 years old in good health and CMV-seronegative. Each CDR3 is given with its conserved first and last residue. D genes are given only for firm matches. Size values are once, few and many counts, or a class for expanded clones, and some rows have none.

>TRBV7-2|14|TRBD1|TRBJ2-3|-
TGTGCCAGCAGCACAAGACAGGGAACAGATACGCAGTATTTT
CASSTRQGTDTQYF
>TRBV28|13|-|TRBJ1-1|-
TGTGCCAGCAGTTTCGGTTGGCGGACTGAAGCTTTCTTT
CASSFGWRTEAFF
>TRBV6-5|13|-|TRBJ1-1|few
TGTGCCAGCAGTTACGACAGTGTGACTGAAGCTTTCTTT
CASSYDSVTEAFF
>TRBV5-1|16|TRBD1|TRBJ2-1|-
TGCGCCAGCAGACCAGGACAGGGAGTCTCCTACAATGAGCAGTTCTTC
CASRPGQGVSYNEQFF
>TRBV15|15|TRBD2|TRBJ2-1|-
TGTGCCACCAGCGCCCGACTAGCGGGAGTGAATGAGCAGTTCTTC
CATSARLAGVNEQFF
>TRBV14|15|TRBD1|TRBJ2-7|-
TGTGCCAGCAGCCCTCCCGGGACAGCTTCCTACGAGCAGTACTTC
CASSPPGTASYEQYF
>TRBV5-4|15|TRBD2|TRBJ2-3|-
TGTGCCAGCAGCTTGTCTAGCGGGAGAACAGATACGCAGTATTTT
CASSLSSGRTDTQYF
>TRBV7-2|13|TRBD1|TRBJ1-1|-
TGTGCCAGCAGCGCGACAGGGGGGACTGAAGCTTTCTTT
CASSATGGTEAFF
>TRBV7-2|15|TRBD1|TRBJ2-3|-
TGTGCCAGCAGCCCCCGACAGGGTTATACAGATACGCAGTATTTT
CASSPRQGYTDTQYF
>TRBV5-4|15|-|TRBJ2-7|-
TGTGCCAGCAGTCAGGACCCGGGAAGGTCCTACGAGCAGTACTTC
CASSQDPGRSYEQYF
>TRBV6-1|14|TRBD2|TRBJ2-5|once
TGTGCCAGCAGTAACCGACTAGCGGGAGAGACCCAGTACTTC
CASSNRLAGETQYF
>TRBV7-2|18|TRBD2|TRBJ2-7|-
TGTGCCAGCAGCTTAGTCGCGACTAGCGGGAGAGGCTCCTACGAGCAGTACTTC
CASSLVATSGRGSYEQYF
>TRBV9|15|TRBD2|TRBJ2-7|-
TGTGCCAGCAGCGTATGGGGGGAGGGAGAAGGCGAGCAGTACTTC
CASSVWGEGEGEQYF
>TRBV15|15|-|TRBJ1-3|-
TGTGCCACCAGCAGAGACAGGGTCTCTGGAAACACCATATATTTT
CATSRDRVSGNTIYF
>TRBV15|16|TRBD2|TRBJ2-1|-
TGTGCCACCAGCACCGGGGGGGACGCGGCTTCTAATGAGCAGTTCTTC
CATSTGGDAASNEQFF
>TRBV5-4|18|TRBD1|TRBJ1-1|-
TGTGCCAGCAGCTTGGGGACAGGGAAGGGAGGTAGGAACACTGAAGCTTTCTTT
CASSLGTGKGGRNTEAFF
>TRBV6-4|14|TRBD2|TRBJ2-3|-
TGTGCCAGCAGTGAGGGACTAGCGGGAGATACGCAGTATTTT
CASSEGLAGDTQYF
>TRBV10-1|15|TRBD1|TRBJ2-4|-
TGCGCCAGCAGTGAGGAACAGGGGAGCAAAAACATTCAGTACTTC
CASSEEQGSKNIQYF
>TRBV11-2|16|-|TRBJ2-1|-
TGTGCCAGCAGCTTAGCGCGGCTGAGCTCCTACAATGAGCAGTTCTTC
CASSLARLSSYNEQFF
>TRBV6-4|13|-|TRBJ2-1|-
TGTGCCAGCAGTGTCCTACCCGGGGATGAGCAGTTCTTC
CASSVLPGDEQFF
>TRBV6-1|13|-|TRBJ1-2|-
TGTGCCAGCAGTGGGCAGGGGACCTATGGCTACACCTTC
CASSGQGTYGYTF
>TRBV7-9|17|TRBD2|TRBJ2-1|-
TGTGCCAGCAGCCCCGGGACTAGCGGGAGTTTCAGGAATGAGCAGTTCTTC
CASSPGTSGSFRNEQFF
>TRBV2|14|-|TRBJ2-7|few
-
CASSTSGQSYEQYF
>TRBV5-4|14|-|TRBJ2-1|-
TGTGCCAGCAGCTCCTCGACTCGGTACAATGAGCAGTTCTTC
CASSSSTRYNEQFF
>TRBV7-8|15|-|TRBJ1-5|-
TGTGCCAGCAGCTTTAGGGGAAATAGCAATCAGCCCCAGCATTTT
CASSFRGNSNQPQHF
>TRBV9|16|TRBD2|TRBJ2-7|-
TGTGCCAGCAGCGTAGGGTTAGCGGGAGTTGCCCACGAGCAGTACTTC
CASSVGLAGVAHEQYF
>TRBV5-1|14|TRBD1|TRBJ2-2|-
TGCGCCAGCAGCGAGACAGGGGTAGGCGGGGAGCTGTTTTTT
CASSETGVGGELFF
>TRBV19|16|-|TRBJ2-2|-
TGTGCCAGTAGTATCAGACAGATTAAGAACACCGGGGAGCTGTTTTTT
CASSIRQIKNTGELFF
>TRBV15|15|-|TRBJ1-5|-
TGTGCCACCAGCAGAGATCGGCAGGGGAATCAGCCCCAGCATTTT
CATSRDRQGNQPQHF
>TRBV4-1|14|-|TRBJ2-5|-
TGCGCCAGCAGCCAAGATCACAGGGCGGAGACCCAGTACTTC
CASSQDHRAETQYF
>TRBV27|16|TRBD2|TRBJ2-2|-
TGTGCCAGCACCCCGACTAGCGGGAGTCACGGCGGGGAGCTGTTTTTT
CASTPTSGSHGGELFF
>TRBV28|13|-|TRBJ2-5|-
TGTGCCACTGGGCTAGGGGCTGACGAGACCCAGTACTTC
CATGLGADETQYF
>TRBV7-2|17|TRBD1|TRBJ1-2|-
TGTGCCAGCAGCTTAGGGTTGCGGCAGGGGGTGGGGTATGGCTACACCTTC
CASSLGLRQGVGYGYTF
>TRBV9|15|TRBD1|TRBJ2-2|-
TGTGCCAGCAGCCCGTTGGACAGGGAAAACGGGGAGCTGTTTTTT
CASSPLDRENGELFF
>TRBV28|15|-|TRBJ1-1|-
TGTGCCAGCAGTTTATACAGCCAGGGGTACACTGAAGCTTTCTTT
CASSLYSQGYTEAFF
>TRBV7-2|16|TRBD2|TRBJ2-1|-
TGTGCCAGCAGCTTCGGGGGTAGCGGGAGTTACAATGAGCAGTTCTTC
CASSFGGSGSYNEQFF
>TRBV4-1|13|-|TRBJ1-2|-
TGCGCCAGCAGCTTCACAGGGTATGAAGGCTACACCTTC
CASSFTGYEGYTF
>TRBV19|12|-|TRBJ2-3|-
TGTGCCAGTAGACAAGCAGGGGATACGCAGTATTTT
CASRQAGDTQYF
>TRBV5-1|16|TRBD2|TRBJ2-1|-
TGCGCCAGCACCGTTACGGGACTAGCGTACTACAATGAGCAGTTCTTC
CASTVTGLAYYNEQFF
>TRBV28|14|-|TRBJ1-5|-
TGTGCCAGCAGTTTATCCCGGTTCAATCAGCCCCAGCATTTT
CASSLSRFNQPQHF
>TRBV10-1|14|TRBD2|TRBJ2-7|-
TGCGCCAGCAGGGAAGGACTAGCGGGAGACGAGCAGTACTTC
CASREGLAGDEQYF
>TRBV4-2|13|-|TRBJ2-5|-
TGTGCCAGCAGCCAGGGCCTGTCGGAGACCCAGTACTTC
CASSQGLSETQYF
>TRBV2|15|TRBD1|TRBJ1-6|-
TGTGCCAGCAGTAGAGACCAGGGGGCTGGATCACCCCTCCACTTT
CASSRDQGAGSPLHF
>TRBV9|13|-|TRBJ2-3|-
TGTGCCAGCAGCCCGGACTCACCAGATACGCAGTATTTT
CASSPDSPDTQYF
>TRBV10-2|15|-|TRBJ2-7|once
TGCGCCAGCAGTCCCCCCCGGACCCCGGGGTTTGAGCAGTACTTC
CASSPPRTPGFEQYF
>TRBV7-7|14|-|TRBJ2-5|-
TGTGCTAGCGGTACCGGGGTGATACAAGAGACCCAGTACTTC
CASGTGVIQETQYF